This entry concerns a single T cell receptor beta chain. Its antigen specificity is not known. The cohort consisted of hundreds of healthy bone marrow donors. At the time of sampling, all cohort members were nominally healthy, though unrecorded immune exposures were likely present. The donor tested CMV seronegative and was one of the 352 seronegative cohort members. Every donor gave a peripheral blood sample, and the peripheral blood mononuclear cells from that sample were used for TCR beta sequencing. The Qiagen DNeasy Blood Extraction Kit was used to extract genomic DNA from the blood cell samples. This specimen comes from a study of cytomegalovirus exposure and HLA in healthy donors listed by TCRdb under 2017. For the wider study: In an earlier analysis of roughly 500 of the donors, roughly 300 Gb of sequence data and just under 120 million unique TCR beta sequences from 150 million to 200 million T cells were reported. An early release that covered some 640 HLA-typed donors contained about 300 gigabases of sequencing data and tens of millions of unique TCR sequences. Of the 350 to 450 genotyped donors, 65% to 90% fell in the genetic ancestry cluster associated with self-reported Caucasian donors. The study aimed to test whether cataloging public T cell receptors could reveal signatures of past pathogen exposure. Using immunosequencing, the study profiled T cell repertoires from 500 to 800 subjects and related those repertoires to cytomegalovirus serostatus. A separate validation cohort of 90 to 150 different subjects was used in addition to the roughly 670-subject first cohort. High-throughput TCR immunosequencing, statistical association of individual TCRs with disease status, and machine learning were combined to predict cytomegalovirus infection status. A later analysis re-examined previously published TCR beta repertoires from more than 550 donors and added high-resolution HLA genotyping to investigate patterns of TCR occurrence. The later analysis used no new phenotypic data to find candidate immune exposures, relying instead on TCR beta sequences and their occurrence across donors. An earlier analysis of 450 to 750 of the donors used high-throughput TCR beta sequencing to judge whether each TCR beta V gene segment behaved as functional or pseudogenic. Donor age, sex, ethnicity and CMV serostatus were compiled alongside the repertoire data. Genome-wide SNP genotypes for about 55% of the roughly 670 donors were used in a later genetic analysis, which treated that subset as a discovery cohort. Every repertoire in the discovery cohort had been generated on one and the same sequencing platform. HLA typing covered class I and class II loci at four-digit resolution. The number of donors typed differed by locus, with roughly 629-640 for A, B, C, DRB1 and DQB1, more than 500 for DQA1, over 600 for DPA1, and some 450 for DPB1. Four to six DR-DQ haplotypes were handled as single units for association and clustering, since linkage in the cohort was strong. Across some 400 genotyped donors of the cohort, an average of approximately 240,000 unique TCR beta nucleotide sequences per donor were sequenced, and 15% to 20% of those sequences were non-productive.

The library was generated by the immunoSEQ multiplex PCR assay. The multiplex PCR relied on a mix of 60 forward primers for TCR Vbeta segments and 13 reverse primers for TCR Jbeta segments. The CDR3 region of rearranged TCR beta genes was amplified from genomic DNA by a multiplex PCR assay. The amplified TCR beta libraries were sequenced on the Illumina HiSeq System as 87-base-pair reads. The authors processed their data as follows. Across the 670 or so repertoires, a later analysis counted around 80 million unique TCR beta chains, roughly 11 million of which were shared by at least two donors. A nearest-neighbor algorithm error-corrected the raw reads and collapsed the reads into unique sequences, merging closely related sequences to remove PCR and sequencing errors. V, D and J gene segments were assigned by aligning CDR3 sequences to IMGT reference sequences. Each retained sequence needed at least a six-nucleotide match to both a V gene segment and a J gene segment. A rearrangement counted as productive if the CDR3 had no stop codons and remained in frame with V and J, and every other rearrangement counted as non-productive. Following IMGT convention, CDR3 was defined as the stretch from the second conserved V-encoded cysteine up to the conserved J-encoded phenylalanine. The earlier analysis of about 570 of the donors excluded any sequence lacking an unambiguous match to a single V gene segment. In an earlier analysis of around 590 of the donors, a V segment was called functional when productive rearrangements were above 56.7%, and segregating when the standard deviation between donors exceeded 5%. To diagnose cytomegalovirus status from the catalog of TCR beta chain sequences, a statistical classification framework was built. In a later analysis, V and J genes were assigned by comparing TCR nucleotide sequences against IMGT/GENE-DB human TR gene sequences. In a later analysis, CDR3 sequences and most-parsimonious VDJ recombination scenarios were assigned using the TCRdist pipeline. In a later analysis, each TCR beta chain was defined by its CDR3 amino acid sequence together with its V-gene family, and reads without a unique V-gene family were excluded. As a way to deal with suspected cross-contamination and a sequencing artifact, a later analysis dropped approximately 590 nucleotide sequences that were highly shared and had low generation probability. In a later analysis, a clonal expansion index for each public chain was calculated from normalized within-repertoire ranks of inferred template counts. In a later analysis, generation probabilities were computed with a VDJ recombination model fitted to out-of-frame rearrangements, and the resulting probabilities were checked against IGoR. Hypergeometric tests were used in a later analysis to score TCR-TCR, TCR-HLA and TCR-CMV co-occurrence, with a repertoire-size bias correction applied to the TCR pairs. In a later analysis, false discovery rates were estimated by permuting HLA or CMV assignments 20 times. In a later analysis, co-occurring TCRs were grouped using DBSCAN, and TCRdist sequence similarity was added for clustering within HLA-allele-positive subsets. Repertoires with fewer than 30,000 or more than 120,000 public chains were left out of co-occurrence clustering, as were roughly five repertoires with anomalous nucleotide sharing. This is the immuneACCESS table as TCRdb keeps it, with only in-frame sequences that have V and J called. A part of the clones is gone; compared with another copy, unresolved V genes explain less than half, and the rest is unexplained. V, J and clone size are taken as reported in that table, and D and trimming were inferred from the DNA itself. The table for this sample shows 55,000 to 85,000 clones. Around 1.6% of the sample rests with the top ten.

From its cysteine to its phenylalanine, the CDR3 spans 17 amino acids. The kept DNA is CDR3 alone, 51 bases in frame from the first base. Trimming removed 5 bases from V and 2 bases from J; the gene matches leave 13 bases unexplained. In the germline V gene (reference sequence), CDR1 corresponds to GTSNPN and CDR2 to SVGIG. Points the paper makes about the study in general: In a later genetic analysis, a missense DCLRE1C variant was associated with V-gene and J-gene trimming of TCR beta chains, and the association was replicated in an independent cohort. In a later analysis, some 18,000 TCR beta sequences were associated with specific HLA alleles at a false discovery rate of 0.05. A total of 150 to 200 TCR beta chains were listed by the study as associated with cytomegalovirus. An earlier analysis of roughly 570 of the donors showed that most TCR beta V segments appeared in productive rearrangements either about 87% or about 30% of the time, which broadly matched IMGT annotations. Cytomegalovirus status was reported to be diagnosed by the classifier with high specificity and sensitivity in both the original and validation cohorts. This cohort had only TCR beta chains sequenced, and the lack of alpha or paired-chain data limited which features could be detected. A further reported finding was that TCR beta sequences accurately predicted the HLA-A and HLA-B alleles for most subjects in the first cohort. According to the authors, the approach could potentially be generalized to other disease states and immunological phenotypes. In a later analysis, HLA-associated TCR beta chains were found to be more clonally expanded and to have lower generation probabilities than equally common non-associated chains. Across donors, most TCR sequences were observed very rarely, whereas some public TCRs were present in many individuals. Because some donors lacked HLA typing at each locus, the association tests relied only on the typed subset. Some IMGT-functional V segments, including TRBV6-2 and TRBV6-3, could not be told apart with the 87-base-pair reads, so those segments were excluded. Because counts were too low, about 18 rarely observed V segments, including chromosome 9 orphons, were excluded from the earlier analysis of 587 of the donors. Presence/absence analyses assumed roughly uniform sequencing depth across donors, an assumption that may not hold. Assigning TCR associations to individual alleles was difficult when HLA alleles, especially DR and DQ, strongly co-occurred. Immune exposure information for the cohort was limited to CMV serostatus. A later analysis found that most CMV-associated TCR beta chains appeared HLA-restricted, with HLA associations seemingly driven largely by CMV exposure. In a later genetic analysis, fewer N-insertions in productive TCRs were reported among donors in an Asian-associated ancestry cluster than the 666-donor mean. A later analysis reported that several top co-occurrence clusters appeared linked to parvovirus B19, influenza, CMV and Epstein-Barr virus. In vitro tests confirmed that a few of the cytomegalovirus-associated TCR beta chains recognize cytomegalovirus antigens. A later analysis found that TCR association rates varied across HLA loci, with DRB1 alleles showing the most associated TCRs and HLA-C alleles the fewest. Linkage disequilibrium might explain the correlated functional status among segregating V segments, but an unknown experimental factor could not be excluded. The sequencing pipeline was judged likely to have produced a cluster of highly shared sequence variants as a technical artifact.

The sequence was obtained from a young woman in good health and CMV-seronegative. Recombination linked TRBV30 to TRBJ1-3, with 9 junctional bases fitting TRBD1. The specimen was PBMCs. The DNA sequence is as follows: TGTGCCTGGGTTCGGGACAGGGCTAGTAACGCTGGAAACACCATATATTTT. Translated, this is CAWVRDRASNAGNTIYF.